A single sample gave rise to the 8 T cell receptor beta chains below, sequenced in a study of T cell repertoires in cytomegalovirus infection. These receptors have no known antigen. TCRdb reprocessed the reads with MiXCR, giving one entry per CDR3 protein. The data contain some 940,000 distinct CDR3 sequences, roughly 30% of them singletons. This specimen consisted of cultured CD8+ T cells from PBMCs, obtained from culture after CMV antigen stimulation. The receptors here all came from a human donor in good health (CMV status not recorded). Some clones in this sample may be carry-over from other donors' samples.

A note on this clonotype: One junction end disagrees with the germline gene, perhaps due to a read error. The chain links TRBV12-5 to TRBJ1-1, with D maybe TRBD1 (6 bases). Germline CDR1 LGHNT, CDR2 FRNRAP. This CDR3 comprises 13 residues. This chain's CDR3 is CASGLAGGTEALF. In DNA form, the CDR3 reads TGTGCTAGTGGTTTGGCCGGGGGCACTGAAGCTCTCTTT. The whole variable domain, remainder taken from reference TRBV12-5 and TRBJ1-1, is DARVTQTPRHKVTEMGQEVTMRCQPILGHNTVFWYRQTMMQGLELLAYFRNRAPLDDSGMPKDRFSAEMPDATLATLKIQPSEPRDSAVYFCASGLAGGTEALFGQGTRLTVV.

The chain has TRBV4-1 and TRBJ2-1, with D unresolved. The V end lost 3 bases, the J end lost 9 bases, and 12 bases lay between the germline ends. This CDR3 has 13 amino acids. From germline, CDR1 is MGHRA and CDR2 YSYEKL. This CDR3 reads CASSQSLVSEQFF. The CDR3 DNA follows: TGCGCCAGCAGCCAGTCCTTAGTGAGTGAGCAGTTCTTC.

The chain recombines TRBV3-1 with TRBJ2-1; tentatively, D is TRBD2 (5 bases). Trimming removed 0 bases from V and 3 bases from J, with 9 bases in between. The germline gives CDR1 LGHDT, CDR2 YNNKEL (reference sequence). CDR3 length: 15 residues. CDR3 loop: CASSQDRDSYNEQFF. The CDR3 coding sequence is TGTGCCAGCAGCCAAGATCGGGATAGCTACAATGAGCAGTTCTTC.

This chain connects TRBV19 to TRBJ1-1; 7 nucleotides align to TRBD1. The CDR3 is 15 amino acids. The V gene's germline CDR1 is LNHDA and CDR2 SQIVND (reference sequence). V lost 4 bases to trimming and J lost 3 bases; unmatched junction nucleotides: 8. The CDR3 region is CASSTFDRADTEAFF. The CDR3 DNA follows: TGTGCCAGTAGTACCTTCGACAGGGCGGACACTGAAGCTTTCTTT. Drawing the rest from reference TRBV19 and TRBJ1-1, the complete variable domain is DGGITQSPKYLFRKEGQNVTLSCEQNLNHDAMYWYRQDPGQGLRLIYYSQIVNDFQKGDIAEGYSVSREKKESFPLTVTSAQKNPTAFYLCASSTFDRADTEAFFGQGTRLTVV.

The chain recombines TRBV4-1 with TRBJ2-2; D perhaps matches TRBD1 (5 bases). This CDR3 has 15 residues. In germline, CDR1 is MGHRA, CDR2 YSYEKL. V lost 2 bases, J lost 1 base, and 8 bases lay in between. CDR3 sequence: CASSQCTGNTGELFF. The DNA for the CDR3 is TGCGCCAGCAGCCAATGTACAGGGAACACCGGGGAGCTGTTTTTT.

This clonotype was seen more than once but under ten times. The V and J genes are TRBV6-1 and TRBJ1-2, with 9 bases aligning to TRBD1. Germline lookup yields CDR1 MNHNS and CDR2 SASEGT. This CDR3 is built from 14 residues. J gave up 1 base and V 5 bases, and 2 bases lay outside the gene matches. CDR3 protein: CASSRDRVNYGYTF. The CDR3 coding sequence is TGTGCCAGCAGTCGGGACAGGGTTAACTATGGCTACACCTTC.

The table lists this clonotype with many counts. The J gene is TRBJ1-1, the V gene TRBV7-8; D perhaps matches TRBD1 (5 bases). Germline loops: CDR1 SGHVS, CDR2 FQNEAQ. V gave up 6 bases and J gave up 0 bases, with 11 bases separating them. The CDR3 loop spans 14 amino acids. CDR3: CASRGDGMNTEAFF. The CDR3 DNA sequence: TGTGCCAGCAGGGGGGACGGGATGAACACTGAAGCTTTCTTT.

This clonotype was observed a handful of times. This chain uses TRBV15 with TRBJ2-4, with 7 bases that match TRBD1. The CDR3 length is 12 residues. Looked up from germline, CDR1 is LNHNV and CDR2 is YYDKDF (reference sequence). Trimming took 8 bases from V and 6 from J; bases not matched to a gene: 4. In DNA form, the CDR3 reads TGTGCCACCGCAGGGGGATTAAACATTCAGTACTTC. Translation gives CATAGGLNIQYF.